This T cell receptor (beta chain) was recovered during a study of T cells in Graves' hyperthyroidism and ophthalmopathy. General study results and limits: Ophthalmopathy and stable hyperthyroidism were separated by a 13 V-J model.

Amplified TCR beta CDR3 regions derived from RNA transcripts. The primer set for the first-round RT-PCR of the TCR CDR3 was HTBI. MiXCR was run by TCRdb on the multiplex PCR reads, yielding one entry per CDR3 protein. The table includes some 300,000 distinct CDR3 sequences, around a sixth detected once. Per the germline V gene, CDR1 is MNHEY and CDR2 is SMNVEV (reference sequence). CDR3 length: 13 amino acids. V was clipped by 6 bases and J by 5 bases, with 13 bases between them. This clonotype was detected many times. Its target is unknown. The V call is TRBV27, the J call TRBJ1-1, with D possibly matching TRBD1 (6 bases). Specimen: blood. This receptor was obtained from a man aged 30-40 years with Graves' hyperthyroidism. The CDR3: CASSLQGGTEAFF. The CDR3 region has the DNA TGTGCCAGCAGCTTACAGGGAGGGACTGAAGCTTTCTTT.